These T cell receptor beta chains were read from a single sample in a study of T cell responses to AZD1222 COVID-19 vaccine. Sequencing was performed with immunoSEQ multiplex PCR; in TCRdb, only in-frame clones are kept and a portion is missing. Of about 97,000 clones in the sample, around 88% were seen once. Sequences were derived from peripheral blood, sampled on day 0 of AZD1222 vaccination. The receptors come from an adult in good health. The CDR3 runs from the conserved cysteine through the conserved F or W. D genes are given only for firm matches. Expanded clones are given a class, and other clones once, few, many or no size at all.

V: TRBV5-1
length: 15
J: TRBJ1-1
D: NA
size: NA
DNA: TGCGCCAGCAGCTTAGAACAGGGTGCGAACACTGAAGCTTTCTTT
CDR3: CASSLEQGANTEAFF

V: TRBV2
length: 11
J: TRBJ1-2
D: NA
size: NA
DNA: TGTGCCTGTGGACCCTTGATTGGCTACACCTTC
CDR3: CACGPLIGYTF

V: TRBV10-3
length: 15
J: TRBJ2-1
D: TRBD2
size: NA
DNA: TGTGCCATCAGTGTGGGACTAGCGGAAAACAATGAGCAGTTCTTC
CDR3: CAISVGLAENNEQFF

V: TRBV6-4
length: 15
J: TRBJ2-2
D: TRBD1
size: NA
DNA: TGTGCCAGCAGGCCGGGACAGACTCCATGGGGGGAGCTGTTTTTT
CDR3: CASRPGQTPWGELFF

V: TRBV29-1
length: 15
J: TRBJ2-7
D: NA
size: NA
DNA: TGCAGCGTTGTCGGTGAGGAGCGCAGACTCTACGAGCAGTACTTC
CDR3: CSVVGEERRLYEQYF

V: TRBV5-5
length: 13
J: TRBJ2-5
D: TRBD2
size: NA
DNA: TGTGCCAGCAGCCCTAGCGGGTGGGAGACCCAGTACTTC
CDR3: CASSPSGWETQYF

V: TRBV6-5
length: 16
J: TRBJ2-1
D: NA
size: NA
DNA: TGTGCCAGCAGTTCCCAGGAGGCAGGGTCTTACAATGAGCAGTTCTTC
CDR3: CASSSQEAGSYNEQFF

V: TRBV28
length: 15
J: TRBJ1-5
D: NA
size: NA
DNA: TGTGCCAGCAATCTTGCAGGGTTGGGGAATCAGCCCCAGCATTTT
CDR3: CASNLAGLGNQPQHF

V: TRBV18
length: 13
J: TRBJ2-7
D: TRBD1
size: NA
DNA: TGTGCCAGCTCACCGGACAGGGGGCGCGAGCAGTACTTC
CDR3: CASSPDRGREQYF

V: TRBV28
length: 16
J: TRBJ1-2
D: TRBD1
size: NA
DNA: TGTGCCAGCAGTTTTTCCACAGGGGGCGCGCTTAATGGCTACACCTTC
CDR3: CASSFSTGGALNGYTF

V: TRBV18
length: 16
J: TRBJ1-3
D: NA
size: NA
DNA: TGTGCCAGCTCACCCACGCAGGGGATGGGAGGAAACACCATATATTTT
CDR3: CASSPTQGMGGNTIYF

V: TRBV5-1
length: 12
J: TRBJ2-7
D: TRBD1
size: NA
DNA: TGCGCCAGCAGCTACGACAGGGGCGAGCAGTACTTC
CDR3: CASSYDRGEQYF

V: TRBV28
length: 12
J: TRBJ1-2
D: NA
size: NA
DNA: TGTGCCAGCACCCGGACAATCTATGGCTACACCTTC
CDR3: CASTRTIYGYTF

V: TRBV19
length: 14
J: TRBJ2-3
D: NA
size: once
DNA: TGTGCCAGTAGTACCTGGGGAGGTACAGATACGCAGTATTTT
CDR3: CASSTWGGTDTQYF

V: TRBV4-2
length: 18
J: TRBJ2-3
D: NA
size: few
DNA: TGTGCCAGCAGCCAAGACGGCCGACCCCGTGCTAGCACAGATACGCAGTATTTT
CDR3: CASSQDGRPRASTDTQYF

V: TRBV19
length: 13
J: TRBJ1-5
D: NA
size: NA
DNA: TGTGCCAGTAGTATCGCATTAAATCAGCCCCAGCATTTT
CDR3: CASSIALNQPQHF

V: TRBV19
length: 16
J: TRBJ1-1
D: NA
size: NA
DNA: TGTGCCAGTAGTCCGGTTTATGGGGCGATGAACACTGAAGCTTTCTTT
CDR3: CASSPVYGAMNTEAFF

V: TRBV24-1
length: 14
J: TRBJ1-3
D: NA
size: NA
DNA: TGTGCCACCAGTGATGCGGCTTCTCGTGACACCATATATTTT
CDR3: CATSDAASRDTIYF

V: TRBV7-9
length: 15
J: TRBJ2-1
D: TRBD2
size: NA
DNA: TGTGCCAGCAGCTTGGCTAGCGGGGGGGTCGATGAGCAGTTCTTC
CDR3: CASSLASGGVDEQFF

V: TRBV6-2/TRBV6-3
length: 11
J: TRBJ1-1
D: NA
size: NA
DNA: TGTGCCAGCAGTTACTACACTGAAGCTTTCTTT
CDR3: CASSYYTEAFF

V: TRBV29-1
length: 14
J: TRBJ1-1
D: NA
size: NA
DNA: TGCAGCGTTGAAGGGGAATCTAGGGGCACTGAAGCTTTCTTT
CDR3: CSVEGESRGTEAFF

V: TRBV7-6
length: 15
J: TRBJ1-5
D: NA
size: NA
DNA: TGTGCCAGCAGCTTAAAAATGCAGGGCGAGGGGCCCCAGCATTTT
CDR3: CASSLKMQGEGPQHF

V: TRBV28
length: 15
J: TRBJ1-2
D: TRBD1
size: few
DNA: TGTGCCAGCAGTTTCCGGGACAGGGATAACTATGGCTACACCTTC
CDR3: CASSFRDRDNYGYTF

V: TRBV24-1
length: 18
J: TRBJ2-3
D: TRBD2
size: NA
DNA: TGTGCCACCAGTGATTCCGGACTAGCGGGAGTTAGCACAGATACGCAGTATTTT
CDR3: CATSDSGLAGVSTDTQYF

V: TRBV19
length: 15
J: TRBJ1-5
D: TRBD1
size: NA
DNA: TGTGCCAGTAGTCAGACAGGGGCTAGCAATCAGCCCCAGCATTTT
CDR3: CASSQTGASNQPQHF

V: TRBV18
length: 17
J: TRBJ1-4
D: TRBD1
size: NA
DNA: TGTGCCAGCTCACAGGCAGGGGGCATTGCAACTAATGAAAAACTGTTTTTT
CDR3: CASSQAGGIATNEKLFF

V: TRBV9
length: 16
J: TRBJ2-2
D: TRBD2
size: NA
DNA: TGTGCCAGCAGCGGCGGGGGAGCGGGGGTAACCGGGGAGCTGTTTTTT
CDR3: CASSGGGAGVTGELFF